This T cell receptor (beta chain) emerged from a study of shared clonotypes between healthy human individuals. Germline CDR1 and CDR2: SGHTS and YDEGEE. Trimming took 2 bases from V and 2 from J, leaving 15 bases between them. The CDR3 loop spans 16 amino acids. About this clone itself: Its antigen is unidentified.

Per the study methods: ImmunoSEQ output lacked quality scores and full-length reads, limiting matched filtering. Data came from immunoSEQ multiplex PCR; TCRdb stores just in-frame clones and leaves some out. V, J and clone size reflect that table, while D and trimming were determined from the DNA. The table lists 640,000 or so clones, roughly 70% of them singletons. Investigators divided CD4+ cells into CD45RA+ naive and CD45RA-negative memory subsets. Broader study findings: Incomplete sequencing of sorted subsets was indicated by rarefaction despite large depth.

Sequenced input: memory CD4+ T cells sorted from blood. The subset denotes: CD45RA-negative fraction. The source is a woman between 25 and 40 years old in good health. The chain carries TRBV5-8 and TRBJ2-3; D is perhaps TRBD2 (6 bases). CDR3 nucleotides: TGTGCCAGCAGCTTTGGGGGGAGTGGGCCCACAGATACGCAGTATTTT. Residues: CASSFGGSGPTDTQYF. Complete variable domain (other parts from reference TRBV5-8 and TRBJ2-3): EAGVTQSPTHLIKTRGQQATLRCSPISGHTSVYWYQQALGLGLQFLLWYDEGEERNRGNFPPRFSGRQFPNYSSELNVNALELEDSALYLCASSFGGSGPTDTQYFGPGTRLTVL.